This T cell receptor (beta chain) was sequenced in a study of cytotoxic CD8 clonotypes in ibrutinib-treated CLL. Study as a whole: Mean productive templates were roughly 280,000; mean productive rearrangements were around 93,000.

Around 2 micrograms of genomic DNA from cryopreserved PBMCs went into TCR beta libraries. With 2 bases removed from V and 6 bases from J, the gap between germline ends came to 4 bases. Germline V gives CDR1 SGHNT, CDR2 YYREEE (reference sequence). CDR3 length: 11 residues. Target depth was 1 in 200,000 to 1 in 1 million T cells, about 10x per clonotype. Generated by immunoSEQ multiplex PCR, the TCRdb table keeps only in-frame clones and is missing some. The data show some 200,000 clones, with around 70% seen just once and around an eighth held by the top ten. This TCR was recovered from a human donor with chronic lymphocytic leukemia. The chain is built from TRBV5-4 and TRBJ2-3; D is uncertain. The sample here was PBMCs, taken after 24 months of ibrutinib treatment. The CDR3: CASSFGDTQYF. The DNA of the CDR3 is TGTGCCAGCAGCTTCGGGGATACGCAGTATTTT.